This T cell receptor beta chain is from a study of sequential checkpoint blockade in melanoma. The treatment: randomized to nivolumab then ipilimumab (arm A) or the reverse (arm B). The CDR3 runs to 15 residues. CDR1 and CDR2 (germline): LGHNA, YSLEER. V was clipped by 4 bases and J by 3 bases; unmatched bases: 5. Profiled with immunoSEQ multiplex PCR; TCRdb holds only in-frame clones, not every one. Of around 9,700 clones in the sample, about 50% were seen once. The clonotype was recovered from a human donor with melanoma. The rearrangement joins TRBV4-3 to TRBJ2-1; the match to TRBD2 covers 8 bases. The specimen comprised CD8+ T cells sorted from blood (inferred from file names), sampled from a patient given nivolumab and ipilimumab in sequence. CDR3 in DNA: TGCGCCAGCAGCCTCAGCGGGAGTGACTACAATGAGCAGTTCTTC. This encodes CASSLSGSDYNEQFF.